This is a list of T cell receptor beta chains from one sample in a study of T cell responses to AZD1222 COVID-19 vaccine. TCRdb keeps only in-frame clones here, not all; method: immunoSEQ multiplex PCR. The sample includes some 150,000 clones, 90% of them seen just once. The sequences come from peripheral blood, collected 28 days after the second AZD1222 dose. The source is an adult who received the AZD1222 COVID-19 vaccine. CDR3s include the opening cysteine and the closing phenylalanine or tryptophan. Fields, in order: D gene, clone size, J gene, V gene, CDR3 DNA, CDR3 protein. The D gene is left open where the match is weak. Size is stated for part of the rows, as once, few or many counts, or as a class when the clone is expanded.

-	-	TRBJ1-5	TRBV2	TGTGCCAGCAGTGAAAGGGATTATAGCAATCAGCCCCAGCATTTT	CASSERDYSNQPQHF
-	-	TRBJ1-6	TRBV27	TGTGCCAGCAGCGGTCCGGTAGGGGATTCACCCCTCCACTTT	CASSGPVGDSPLHF
-	-	TRBJ1-5	TRBV19	TGTGCCAGTAGTATTCTCGAGGGGGGGCTCGGTCAGCCCCAGCATTTT	CASSILEGGLGQPQHF
-	once	TRBJ2-1	TRBV5-1	TGCGCCAGCAGTCCTACCTTCAATGAGCAGTTCTTC	CASSPTFNEQFF
TRBD2	-	TRBJ2-2	TRBV5-1	TGCGCCAGCAGCCCAGGAACTAGCGGGACCGGGGAGCTGTTTTTT	CASSPGTSGTGELFF
TRBD1	once	TRBJ1-1	TRBV5-4	TGTGCCAGCAGGCTGACCAGGGGGATGAACACTGAAGCTTTCTTT	CASRLTRGMNTEAFF
TRBD1	few	TRBJ2-7	TRBV29-1	TGCAGCGTTGAAGATAGCGACAGGGGATACGAGCAGTACTTC	CSVEDSDRGYEQYF
-	-	TRBJ1-5	TRBV30	TGTGCCTGGAGGTGGGGAGTTTTGAGCAATCAGCCCCAGCATTTT	CAWRWGVLSNQPQHF
-	-	TRBJ1-3	TRBV10-3	TGTGCCATCAGTGAGTCGGGAGACAGCTCTGGAAACACCATATATTTT	CAISESGDSSGNTIYF
-	-	TRBJ1-2	TRBV6-5	TGTGCCAGCAGTCGCAGGGAGAACTATGGCTACACCTTC	CASSRRENYGYTF
-	-	TRBJ1-2	TRBV18	TGTGCCAGCTCACCAATGAAGATCAACTATGGCTACACCTTC	CASSPMKINYGYTF
-	once	TRBJ2-2	TRBV24-1	TGTGCCACCAGTGATCCGACGAGGGCCACCGGGGAGCTGTTTTTT	CATSDPTRATGELFF
TRBD2	once	TRBJ2-3	TRBV7-9	TGTGCCAGCAGCCCCTTAGCGGGAGCAGATACGCAGTATTTT	CASSPLAGADTQYF
TRBD2	few	TRBJ2-7	TRBV6-4	TGTGCCAGCAATGGGGCTAGCGGAAACTACGAGCAGTACTTC	CASNGASGNYEQYF
-	-	TRBJ2-7	TRBV12-3/TRBV12-4	TGTGCCAGCGGAACAACGATCTACGAGCAGTACTTC	CASGTTIYEQYF
-	-	TRBJ1-5	TRBV12-3/TRBV12-4	TGTGCCAGCAGTTTCCGGGTTCAGCCCCAGCATTTT	CASSFRVQPQHF
-	-	TRBJ1-1	TRBV7-6	TGTGCCAGCAGCCCCCCCGGGGGTACTGAAGCTTTCTTT	CASSPPGGTEAFF
TRBD1	-	TRBJ1-1	TRBV4-1	TGCGCCAGCAGCTACCGGGACAGGGGTCGGGCCGCCCCAAACACTGAAGCTTTCTTT	CASSYRDRGRAAPNTEAFF
TRBD1	once	TRBJ1-2	TRBV19	TGTGCCAGTAGTCCCGGGACAGGGGGATTTAACTATGGCTACACCTTC	CASSPGTGGFNYGYTF
TRBD2	once	TRBJ2-1	TRBV4-1	TGCGCCAGCAGCCAAGATAGGGTAGCGGGAGGTCTTTCCTACAATGAGCAGTTCTTC	CASSQDRVAGGLSYNEQFF
-	-	TRBJ2-2	TRBV5-1	TGCGCCAGCAGCTTGGAAGGCAGGGGAGTCGCCGGGGAGCTGTTTTTT	CASSLEGRGVAGELFF
-	-	TRBJ1-1	TRBV30	TGTGCCTGGAGCTCAGGGTTGGACACTGAAGCTTTCTTT	CAWSSGLDTEAFF
-	-	TRBJ2-3	TRBV3-1/TRBV3-2	TGTGCCAGCAGCCAAGATGGCAGCAGTACGCAGTATTTT	CASSQDGSSTQYF
-	-	TRBJ2-7	TRBV14	TGTGCCAGCAGCCAAGAAACGGACAGTTACGAGCAGTACTTC	CASSQETDSYEQYF
-	-	TRBJ2-5	TRBV5-4	TGTGCCAGCAGCTTGGCTTTGGAGACCCAGTACTTC	CASSLALETQYF
TRBD1	-	TRBJ1-1	TRBV19	TGTGCCAGTAGTGCCCTGACAGGGATACAGACTGAAGCTTTCTTT	CASSALTGIQTEAFF
TRBD2	-	TRBJ2-7	TRBV6-5	TGTGCCGGTCAGACTAGCGGCTACGAGCAGTACTTC	CAGQTSGYEQYF
TRBD2	-	TRBJ2-5	TRBV5-1	TGCGCCAGCAGCTGGAATAGCGGGTACCAAGAGACCCAGTACTTC	CASSWNSGYQETQYF
-	once	TRBJ1-6	TRBV5-5	TGTGCCAGCATGGCAGGGGCGGGTAATTCACCCCTCCACTTT	CASMAGAGNSPLHF
-	-	TRBJ2-1	TRBV12-3/TRBV12-4	TGTGCCAGCAGTCCAGGGACTCAGCAGTTCTTC	CASSPGTQQFF
TRBD2	-	TRBJ2-3	TRBV30	TGTGCCTGGAGTAGAGCGGGAGATCCTGCAGATACGCAGTATTTT	CAWSRAGDPADTQYF
TRBD1	-	TRBJ1-6	TRBV3-1/TRBV3-2	TGTGCCAGCAGCCGGACCGGGACAGGAGATAATTCACCCCTCCACTTT	CASSRTGTGDNSPLHF
-	-	TRBJ2-1	TRBV29-1	TGCAGCGTTGTGGGGTACAATGAGCAGTTCTTC	CSVVGYNEQFF
-	-	TRBJ2-1	TRBV19	TGTGCCATTGCGACAGCCTCCTACAATGAGCAGTTCTTC	CAIATASYNEQFF
-	-	TRBJ1-1	TRBV5-1	TGCGCCAGCAGCCTGGTAGGAGCCAGTAACACTGAAGCTTTCTTT	CASSLVGASNTEAFF
-	-	TRBJ1-5	TRBV29-1	TGCAGCGTTAATGGGGGAACGGGCAATCAGCCCCAGCATTTT	CSVNGGTGNQPQHF
TRBD1	-	TRBJ2-1	TRBV12-5	TGTGCTAGTGGGCCAGGGGGAAGGGTGGACAATGAGCAGTTCTTC	CASGPGGRVDNEQFF
TRBD2	-	TRBJ2-1	TRBV19	TGTGCCAGTAGTATAGGTGGCGGGAGTAGTACAGCGTATGCCTACAATGAGCAGTTCTTC	CASSIGGGSSTAYAYNEQFF
-	-	TRBJ1-1	TRBV2	TGTGCCAGCAGGCAGATCACTGAAGCTTTCTTT	CASRQITEAFF
-	-	TRBJ2-2	TRBV2	TGTGCCAGCTGGGGCGGAGTGAACACCGGGGAGCTGTTTTTT	CASWGGVNTGELFF
TRBD2	-	TRBJ2-3	TRBV11-2	TGTGCCAGCAGCTTGCGGGGGGCCACTAGCACAGATACGCAGTATTTT	CASSLRGATSTDTQYF
-	-	TRBJ2-6	TRBV28	TGTGCCAGCAGTTTAACGGTCACCGGGGCCAACGTCCTGACTTTC	CASSLTVTGANVLTF